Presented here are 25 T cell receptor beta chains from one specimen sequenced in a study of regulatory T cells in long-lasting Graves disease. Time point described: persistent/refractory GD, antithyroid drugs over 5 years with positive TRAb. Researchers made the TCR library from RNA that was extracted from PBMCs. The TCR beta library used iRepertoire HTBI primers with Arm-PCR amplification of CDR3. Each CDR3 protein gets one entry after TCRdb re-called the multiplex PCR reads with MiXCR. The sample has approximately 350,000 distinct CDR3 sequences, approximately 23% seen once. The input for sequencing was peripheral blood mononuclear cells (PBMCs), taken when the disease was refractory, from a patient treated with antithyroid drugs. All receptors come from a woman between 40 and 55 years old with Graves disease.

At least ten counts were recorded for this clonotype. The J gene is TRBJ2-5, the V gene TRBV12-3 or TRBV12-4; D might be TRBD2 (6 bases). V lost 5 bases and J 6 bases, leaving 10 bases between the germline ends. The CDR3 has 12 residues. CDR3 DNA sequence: TGTGCCAGCAGTCCTAGCGCCAAGACCCAGTACTTC. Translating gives CASSPSAKTQYF.

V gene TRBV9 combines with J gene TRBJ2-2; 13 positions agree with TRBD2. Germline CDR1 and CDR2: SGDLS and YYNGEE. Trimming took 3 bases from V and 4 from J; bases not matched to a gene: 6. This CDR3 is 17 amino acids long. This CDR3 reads CASSAGLAGEGTGELFF. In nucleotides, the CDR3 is TGTGCCAGCAGCGCAGGACTAGCGGGAGAAGGCACCGGGGAGCTGTTTTTT.

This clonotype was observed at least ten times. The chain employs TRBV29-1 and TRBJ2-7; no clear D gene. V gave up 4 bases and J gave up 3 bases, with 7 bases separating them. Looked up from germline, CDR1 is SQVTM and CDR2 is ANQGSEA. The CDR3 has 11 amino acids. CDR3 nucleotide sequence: TGCAGCGTTGGAGGCGACTACGAGCAGTACTTC. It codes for CSVGGDYEQYF.

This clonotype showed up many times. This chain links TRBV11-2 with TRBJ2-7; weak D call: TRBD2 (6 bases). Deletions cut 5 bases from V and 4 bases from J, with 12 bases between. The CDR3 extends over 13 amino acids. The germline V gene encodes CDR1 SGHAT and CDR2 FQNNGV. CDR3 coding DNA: TGTGCCAGCAGCATGGACTATAGGTACGAGCAGTACTTC. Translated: CASSMDYRYEQYF.

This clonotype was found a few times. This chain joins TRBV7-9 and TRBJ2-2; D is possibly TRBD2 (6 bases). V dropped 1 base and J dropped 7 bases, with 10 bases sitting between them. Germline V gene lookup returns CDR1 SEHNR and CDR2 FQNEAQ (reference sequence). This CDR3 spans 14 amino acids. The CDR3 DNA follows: TGTGCCAGCAGCTTAGTCTCCGGGAGCGGGGAGCTGTTTTTT. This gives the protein CASSLVSGSGELFF.

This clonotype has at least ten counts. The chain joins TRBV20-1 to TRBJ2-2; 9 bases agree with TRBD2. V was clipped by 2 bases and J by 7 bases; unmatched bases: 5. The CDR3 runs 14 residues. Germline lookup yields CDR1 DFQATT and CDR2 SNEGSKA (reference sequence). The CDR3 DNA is TGCAGTGCTAGACGCGGGAGGGTCTTCGGGGAGCTGTTTTTT. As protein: CSARRGRVFGELFF.

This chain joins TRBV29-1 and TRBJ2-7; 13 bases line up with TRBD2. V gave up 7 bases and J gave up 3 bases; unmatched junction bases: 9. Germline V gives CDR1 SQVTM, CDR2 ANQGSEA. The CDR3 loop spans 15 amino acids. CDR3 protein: CSAETGTSGNYEQYF. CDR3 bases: TGCAGCGCCGAGACAGGGACTAGCGGGAACTACGAGCAGTACTTC.

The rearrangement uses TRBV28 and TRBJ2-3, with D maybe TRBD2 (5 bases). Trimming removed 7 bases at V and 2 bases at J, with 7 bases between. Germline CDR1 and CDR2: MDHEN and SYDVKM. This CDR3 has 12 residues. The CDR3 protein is CASNRDTDTQYF. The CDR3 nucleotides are TGTGCCAGCAACCGGGACACAGATACGCAGTATTTT.

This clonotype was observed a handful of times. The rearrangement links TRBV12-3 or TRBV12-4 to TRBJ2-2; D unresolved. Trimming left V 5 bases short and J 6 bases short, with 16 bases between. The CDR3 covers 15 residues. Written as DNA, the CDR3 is TGTGCCAGCAGTACCCTTGGGAATCCGGCCGGGGAGCTGTTTTTT. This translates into CASSTLGNPAGELFF.

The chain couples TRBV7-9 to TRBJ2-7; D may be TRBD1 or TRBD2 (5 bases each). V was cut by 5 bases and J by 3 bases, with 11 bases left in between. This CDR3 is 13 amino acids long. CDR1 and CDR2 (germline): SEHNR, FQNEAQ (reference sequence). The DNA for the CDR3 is TGTGCCAGCAGCCGGGACGGGGACTACGAGCAGTACTTC. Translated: CASSRDGDYEQYF.

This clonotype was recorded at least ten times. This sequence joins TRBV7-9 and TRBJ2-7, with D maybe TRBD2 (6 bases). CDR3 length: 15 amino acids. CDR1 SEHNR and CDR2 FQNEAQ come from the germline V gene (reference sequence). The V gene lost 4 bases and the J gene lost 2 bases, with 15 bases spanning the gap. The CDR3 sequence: CASSSIAGSTYEQYF. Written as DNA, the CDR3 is TGTGCCAGCAGCTCCATCGCCGGGAGTACCTACGAGCAGTACTTC. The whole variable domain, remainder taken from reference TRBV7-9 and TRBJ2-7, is DTGVSQNPRHKITKRGQNVTFRCDPISEHNRLYWYRQTLGQGPEFLTYFQNEAQLEKSRLLSDRFSAERPKGSFSTLEIQRTEQGDSAMYLCASSSIAGSTYEQYFGPGTRLTVT.

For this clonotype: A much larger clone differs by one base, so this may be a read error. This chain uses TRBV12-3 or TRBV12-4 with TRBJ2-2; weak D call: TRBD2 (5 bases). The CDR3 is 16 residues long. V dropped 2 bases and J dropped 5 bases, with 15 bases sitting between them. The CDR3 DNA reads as TGTGCCAGCAGTTTACATTCTGGACTGAGGACCGGGGAGCTGTTTTTT. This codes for CASSLHSGLRTGELFF.

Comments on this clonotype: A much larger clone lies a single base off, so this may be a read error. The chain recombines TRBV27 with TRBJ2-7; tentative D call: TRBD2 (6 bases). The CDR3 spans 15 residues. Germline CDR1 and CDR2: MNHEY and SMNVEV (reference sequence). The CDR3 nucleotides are TGTGCCAGCAGTTGGTCCGGGAGAGAAACCTACGAGCGGTACTTC. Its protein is CASSWSGRETYERYF.

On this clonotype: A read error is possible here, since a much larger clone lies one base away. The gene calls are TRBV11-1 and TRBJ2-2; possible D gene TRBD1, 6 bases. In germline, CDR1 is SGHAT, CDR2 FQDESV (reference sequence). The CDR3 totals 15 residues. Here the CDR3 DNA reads TGTGCCGGCAGCGAACAGGGTTTCAACACCGGGGAGCTGTTTTTT. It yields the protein CAGSEQGFNTGELFF.

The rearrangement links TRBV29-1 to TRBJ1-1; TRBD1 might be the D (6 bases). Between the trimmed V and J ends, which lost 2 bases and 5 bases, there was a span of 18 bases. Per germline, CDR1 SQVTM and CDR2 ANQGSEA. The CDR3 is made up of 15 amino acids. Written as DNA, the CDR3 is TGCAGCGTTGAAAGGGCGGGGGGCAGTAGGACTGAAGCTTTCTTT. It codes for CSVERAGGSRTEAFF.

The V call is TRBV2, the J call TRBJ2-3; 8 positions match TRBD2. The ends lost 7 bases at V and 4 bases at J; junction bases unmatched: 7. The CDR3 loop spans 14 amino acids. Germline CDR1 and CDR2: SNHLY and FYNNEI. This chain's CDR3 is CASTGGGEPDTQYF. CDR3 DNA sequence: TGTGCCAGCACGGGAGGGGGAGAACCAGATACGCAGTATTTT.

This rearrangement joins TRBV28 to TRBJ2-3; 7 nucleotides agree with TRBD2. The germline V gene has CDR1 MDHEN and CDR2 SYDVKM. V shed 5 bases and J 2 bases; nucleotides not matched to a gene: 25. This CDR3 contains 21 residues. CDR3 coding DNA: TGTGCCAGCAGTGGGACCTACATCCGCGCCATGACTAGCCTAGACACAGATACGCAGTATTTT. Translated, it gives CASSGTYIRAMTSLDTDTQYF.

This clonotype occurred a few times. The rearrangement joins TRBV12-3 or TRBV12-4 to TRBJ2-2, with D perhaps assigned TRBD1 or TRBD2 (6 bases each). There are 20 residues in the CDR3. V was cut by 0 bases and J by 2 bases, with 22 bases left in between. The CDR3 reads CASSLALGNAEGGNTGELFF. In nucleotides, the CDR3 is TGTGCCAGCAGTTTAGCGCTGGGGAACGCGGAGGGGGGAAACACCGGGGAGCTGTTTTTT.

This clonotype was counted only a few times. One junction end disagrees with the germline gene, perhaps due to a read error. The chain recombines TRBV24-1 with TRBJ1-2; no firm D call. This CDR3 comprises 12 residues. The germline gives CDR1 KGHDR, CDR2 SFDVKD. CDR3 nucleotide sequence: TGTGCCGCCAGTGAGGCGGGCTATGGCTACACCTTC. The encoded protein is CAASEAGYGYTF.

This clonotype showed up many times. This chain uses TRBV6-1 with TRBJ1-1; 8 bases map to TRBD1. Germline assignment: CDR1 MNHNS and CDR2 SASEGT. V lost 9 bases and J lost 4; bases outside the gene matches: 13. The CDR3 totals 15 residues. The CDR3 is CASKSDRGEVTEAFF. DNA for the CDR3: TGTGCCAGTAAGAGCGACAGGGGTGAGGTCACTGAAGCTTTCTTT.

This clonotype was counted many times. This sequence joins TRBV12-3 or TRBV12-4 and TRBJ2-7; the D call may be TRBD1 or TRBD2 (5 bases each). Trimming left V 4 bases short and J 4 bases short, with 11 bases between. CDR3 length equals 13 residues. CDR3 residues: CASSYEGSYEQYF. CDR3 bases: TGTGCCAGCAGTTACGAGGGGTCGTACGAGCAGTACTTC.

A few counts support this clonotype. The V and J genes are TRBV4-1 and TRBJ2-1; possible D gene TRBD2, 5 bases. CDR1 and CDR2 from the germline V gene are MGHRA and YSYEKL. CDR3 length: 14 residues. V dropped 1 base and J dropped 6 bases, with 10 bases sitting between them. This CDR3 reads CASSQGVSANEQFF. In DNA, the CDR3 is TGCGCCAGCAGCCAAGGTGTTAGCGCCAATGAGCAGTTCTTC.

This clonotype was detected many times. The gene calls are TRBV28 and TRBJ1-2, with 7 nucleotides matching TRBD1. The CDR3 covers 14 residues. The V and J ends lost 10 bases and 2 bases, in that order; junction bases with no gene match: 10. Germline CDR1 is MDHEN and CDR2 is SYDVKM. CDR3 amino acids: CATIRDSTNYGYTF. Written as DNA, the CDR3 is TGTGCCACCATAAGGGACAGTACAAACTATGGCTACACCTTC.

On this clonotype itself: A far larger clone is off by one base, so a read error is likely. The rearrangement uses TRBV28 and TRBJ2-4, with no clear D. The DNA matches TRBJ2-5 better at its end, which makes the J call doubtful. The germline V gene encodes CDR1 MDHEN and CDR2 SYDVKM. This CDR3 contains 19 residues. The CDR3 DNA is TGTGCCAGCAGTCTAACCCTTTGGGGTGGAGTTAGTCCCCAAGGGACCCAGTACTTC. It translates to CASSLTLWGGVSPQGTQYF.

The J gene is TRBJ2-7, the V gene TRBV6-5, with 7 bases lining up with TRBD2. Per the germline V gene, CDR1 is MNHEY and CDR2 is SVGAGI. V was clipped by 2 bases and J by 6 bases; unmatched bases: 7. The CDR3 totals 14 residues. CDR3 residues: CASSYGGRTLEQYF. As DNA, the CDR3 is TGTGCCAGCAGTTACGGCGGGAGAACGCTCGAGCAGTACTTC.